A selection of T cell receptor beta chains follows, all from one sample in a study of cytomegalovirus exposure and HLA in healthy donors. The table came from immunoSEQ multiplex PCR; TCRdb's copy has only in-frame clones and leaves some out. The sample has some 150,000 clones; around 81% are singletons. Sequencing was performed on PBMCs. These receptors all come from a man in his fifties in good health and CMV-seronegative. CDR3s include the opening cysteine and the closing phenylalanine or tryptophan. D genes are given only for firm matches. Clone size is stated in some rows and not others, as once, few, many or a class when expanded.

abundance	v_gene	j_gene	d_gene	CDR3nt	CDR3aa
-	TRBV28	TRBJ1-5	TRBD1	TGTGCCAGCAGTCCAACCGACAGGGTTGAAAGTTACAATCAGCCCCAGCATTTT	CASSPTDRVESYNQPQHF
-	TRBV27	TRBJ1-6	TRBD1	TGTGCCAGCAGTCAGGGACAGTATAATTCACCCCTCCACTTT	CASSQGQYNSPLHF
-	TRBV7-9	TRBJ2-7	-	TGTGCCAGCAGCTTATACGAGCGCGAGCAGTACTTC	CASSLYEREQYF
few	TRBV5-1	TRBJ2-1	TRBD2	TGCGCCAGCAGCTCCGGGACTAGCGGGAGAACTGAGCAGTTCTTC	CASSSGTSGRTEQFF
-	TRBV27	TRBJ2-4	-	TGTGCCAGCAGTAACACCCCCTACGCGGGACTCCCTAAGGAGTTAGCCAAAAACATTCAGTACTTC	CASSNTPYAGLPKELAKNIQYF
-	TRBV2	TRBJ2-5	TRBD2	TGTGCCAGCGTCAGGCGTCCCAGCGGGGGGGAGACCCAGTACTTC	CASVRRPSGGETQYF
-	TRBV9	TRBJ2-1	-	TGTGCCAGCAGCGTAGGCCTAGCGAGCTCCTACAATGAGCAGTTCTTC	CASSVGLASSYNEQFF
-	TRBV7-9	TRBJ2-3	-	TGTGCCAGCAGCTTAGCCGGCTTGACTCGGGGCACAGATACGCAGTATTTT	CASSLAGLTRGTDTQYF
-	TRBV27	TRBJ1-5	TRBD1	TGTGCCAGCAGTTTACGCACAGGGGGCAATCAGCCCCAGCATTTT	CASSLRTGGNQPQHF
-	TRBV28	TRBJ2-1	-	TGTGCCAGCAGTTTGATTTCGGGGGTATATGAGCAGTTCTTC	CASSLISGVYEQFF
few	TRBV2	TRBJ2-5	TRBD2	TGTGCCAGCAGTGCGGGACTAGCGGAAGAGACCCAGTACTTC	CASSAGLAEETQYF
-	TRBV18	TRBJ2-7	TRBD1	TGTGCCAGCTCACCACCGGGCGCAGGGGGAGTCCCCTACGAGCAGTACTTC	CASSPPGAGGVPYEQYF
-	TRBV28	TRBJ2-7	TRBD1	TGTGCCAGCAGTTCCCGGACAGGGATGCACTCCTACGAGCAGTACTTC	CASSSRTGMHSYEQYF
-	TRBV2	TRBJ1-2	-	TGTGCCAGCAGTGACGCGGGGGCGGGATATGGCTACACCTTC	CASSDAGAGYGYTF
-	TRBV25-1	TRBJ1-5	TRBD1	TGTGCCAGCAGTGAAACAGGGGATTTAGGTCAGCCCCAGCATTTT	CASSETGDLGQPQHF
-	TRBV5-1	TRBJ2-3	-	TGCGCCAGCAGCCCGACTCCAGGGTTAAGAGGCACAGATACGCAGTATTTT	CASSPTPGLRGTDTQYF
-	TRBV6-5	TRBJ1-1	-	TGTGCCAGCAGTTACTGGGGACTCCGGGGGTCGGCTTTCTTT	CASSYWGLRGSAFF
-	TRBV27	TRBJ2-2	-	TGTGCCAGCAGTTTCAGCAGGGGAGCTGGGGAGCTGTTTTTT	CASSFSRGAGELFF
-	TRBV30	TRBJ1-6	TRBD1	TGTACCTGGAGCATGACAGGGGGCAGGTCACCCCTCCACTTT	CTWSMTGGRSPLHF
few	TRBV25-1	TRBJ2-6	TRBD2	TGTGCCAGCAGTCGGGGGGGCCCTGGGGCCAACGTCCTGACTTTC	CASSRGGPGANVLTF
once	TRBV6-1	TRBJ2-7	TRBD2	TGTGCCAGCAGGGGGACTAGCGGCGAGCAGTACTTC	CASRGTSGEQYF
-	TRBV29-1	TRBJ2-7	-	TGCAGCGCCGGGGTCGCCCCCGAGCAGTACTTC	CSAGVAPEQYF